The 19 T cell receptor beta chains reported below all come from one sample, sequenced in a study of cytomegalovirus exposure and HLA in healthy donors. Sequenced by immunoSEQ multiplex PCR; TCRdb stores in-frame clones only, minus some. The table records more than 140,000 clones, roughly 91% of them present only once. The sequenced sample consisted of PBMCs. The receptors derive from a woman in her late teens or twenties in good health and CMV-seropositive.

This sequence joins TRBV11-3 and TRBJ2-2; 7 nucleotides align to TRBD1. V was pared by 2 bases and J by 1 base, with 1 base of the junction left unmatched. The CDR3 totals 15 residues. Germline V CDR1 and CDR2: SGHNT, YENEEA. This chain's CDR3 is CASSLRTGNTGELFF. DNA for the CDR3: TGTGCCAGCAGCTTAAGGACAGGGAACACCGGGGAGCTGTTTTTT. The whole variable domain, remainder taken from reference TRBV11-3 and TRBJ2-2, is EAGVVQSPRYKIIEKKQPVAFWCNPISGHNTLYWYLQNLGQGPELLIRYENEEAVDDSQLPKDRFSAERLKGVDSTLKIQPAELGDSAVYLCASSLRTGNTGELFFGEGSRLTVL.

The chain employs TRBV5-6 and TRBJ2-3, with 7 bases that match TRBD2. Germline assignment: CDR1 SGHDT and CDR2 YYEEEE. Germline trimming cut 4 bases from V and 3 bases from J; bases unmatched to any gene: 8. The CDR3 consists of 15 residues. In nucleotides, the CDR3 is TGTGCCAGCAGCAGGAGGGGACTATCTACAGATACGCAGTATTTT. This gives the protein CASSRRGLSTDTQYF. The complete variable domain, with remaining parts taken from reference TRBV5-6 and TRBJ2-3, reads DAGVTQSPTHLIKTRGQQVTLRCSPKSGHDTVSWYQQALGQGPQFIFQYYEEEERQRGNFPDRFSGHQFPNYSSELNVNALLLGDSALYLCASSRRGLSTDTQYFGPGTRLTVL.

The chain joins TRBV6-5 to TRBJ2-7; a weak D match, TRBD1 (5 bases). The germline V gene encodes CDR1 MNHEY and CDR2 SVGAGI. The CDR3 has 12 amino acids. Trimming removed 10 bases from V and 2 bases from J, with 12 bases in between. In nucleotides, the CDR3 is TGTGCCAACTACGACAGCCCCTACGAGCAGTACTTC. It codes for CANYDSPYEQYF.

The table lists this clone with a count of one. The chain has TRBV19 and TRBJ2-7, with a possible D match to TRBD2 (5 bases). From germline, CDR1 is LNHDA and CDR2 SQIVND (reference sequence). The CDR3 loop spans 16 amino acids. Trimming shortened V by 4 bases and J by 0 bases, and 16 bases separated the two germline ends. CDR3 loop: CASSKQGLPSSYEQYF. The CDR3 region has the DNA TGTGCCAGTAGTAAGCAAGGACTCCCTAGCTCCTACGAGCAGTACTTC.

J is TRBJ1-2 and V is TRBV5-6; the D gene is possibly TRBD1 (5 bases). In germline, CDR1 is SGHDT, CDR2 YYEEEE. This CDR3 region has 16 residues. V lost 5 bases and J 5 bases, leaving 22 bases between the germline ends. The chain's CDR3 is CASRTDAGGARYGYTF. The CDR3 DNA reads as TGTGCCAGCAGAACGGACGCCGGCGGGGCTCGGTATGGCTACACCTTC.

This clone was counted a few times. The J gene is TRBJ2-5, the V gene TRBV6-1; D may be TRBD2 (5 bases). Germline CDR1 is MNHNS and CDR2 is SASEGT. V lost 11 bases and J 5 bases, leaving 15 bases between the germline ends. The CDR3 has 12 amino acids. Here the CDR3 reads CAAEGRLETQYF. CDR3 coding DNA: TGTGCCGCTGAGGGTAGGTTGGAGACCCAGTACTTC.

J is TRBJ1-1 and V is TRBV30; 10 bases agree with TRBD1. Germline V gives CDR1 GTSNPN, CDR2 SVGIG (reference sequence). The CDR3 is made up of 13 amino acids. The J segment lost 3 bases and the V segment lost 5 bases, leaving 3 bases of the junction unmatched. CDR3 nucleotides: TGTGCCTGGGGGACAGGGGTGCACACTGAAGCTTTCTTT. Translating gives CAWGTGVHTEAFF.

The chain has TRBV6-5 and TRBJ1-3; TRBD1 might be the D (6 bases). The V end lost 7 bases, the J end lost 0 bases, and 13 bases lay between the germline ends. The CDR3 is 15 residues long. Germline assignment: CDR1 MNHEY and CDR2 SVGAGI. The CDR3 coding sequence is TGTGCCAGCACCTTGGACAGAGTCTCTGGAAACACCATATATTTT. It specifies CASTLDRVSGNTIYF.

This chain connects TRBV30 to TRBJ2-7; no definite D call. CDR1 is GTSNPN and CDR2 is SVGIG in the germline V gene (reference sequence). Trimming took 0 bases from V and 0 from J, leaving 6 bases between them. This CDR3 spans 13 amino acids. In nucleotides, the CDR3 is TGTGCCTGGAGTGTATCCCTCTCCTACGAGCAGTACTTC. It encodes CAWSVSLSYEQYF.

This chain links TRBV11-3 with TRBJ2-1, with 7 nucleotides matching TRBD2. The V and J ends lost 1 base and 2 bases, in that order; junction bases with no gene match: 2. The CDR3 length is 15 residues. Per the germline V gene, CDR1 is SGHNT and CDR2 is YENEEA. CDR3 region: CASSLGLAAYNEQFF. The CDR3 bases are TGTGCCAGCAGCTTAGGGCTAGCGGCCTACAATGAGCAGTTCTTC.

The chain recombines TRBV12-5 with TRBJ1-1, with D perhaps TRBD1 (6 bases). Trimming pared 1 base from V and 0 bases from J, leaving 21 bases between. The CDR3 is made up of 19 amino acids. CDR1 is LGHNT, CDR2 FRNRAP, per germline. The CDR3 nucleotides read TGTGCTAGTGGTTTGGCGCTGACAGGCGGAAAAAACTTGAACACTGAAGCTTTCTTT. Translating gives CASGLALTGGKNLNTEAFF.

CDR3: CASRGGAGVSLQETQYF. In DNA form, the CDR3 reads TGTGCCAGCAGAGGGGGGGCGGGAGTAAGCCTCCAAGAGACCCAGTACTTC. The chain recombines TRBV2 with TRBJ2-5; possibly TRBD2 for D (7 bases). Germline-derived CDR1 and CDR2 are SNHLY and FYNNEI. The CDR3 runs 17 residues. V was shortened by 6 bases and J by 1 base, with 21 bases between the two germline ends. Complete variable domain (other parts from reference TRBV2 and TRBJ2-5): EPEVTQTPSHQVTQMGQEVILRCVPISNHLYFYWYRQILGQKVEFLVSFYNNEISEKSEIFDDQFSVERPDGSNFTLKIRSTKLEDSAMYFCASRGGAGVSLQETQYFGPGTRLLVL.

V gene TRBV15 combines with J gene TRBJ2-1; D is perhaps TRBD2 (5 bases). Germline V gives CDR1 LNHNV, CDR2 YYDKDF (reference sequence). This CDR3 has 15 amino acids. V lost 0 bases to trimming and J lost 8 bases, with 14 bases between them. CDR3 sequence: CATSREGLHFDEQFF. The CDR3 DNA follows: TGTGCCACCAGCAGAGAAGGACTCCATTTCGATGAGCAGTTCTTC. The complete variable domain, with remaining parts taken from reference TRBV15 and TRBJ2-1, reads DAMVIQNPRYQVTQFGKPVTLSCSQTLNHNVMYWYQQKSSQAPKLLFHYYDKDFNNEADTPDNFQSRRPNTSFCFLDIRSPGLGDTAMYLCATSREGLHFDEQFFGPGTRLTVL.

The CDR3 nucleotides are TGTGCCAGCAGCCTGAACGTGCGGGAGCGGGACACTGAAGCTTTCTTT. It yields the protein CASSLNVRERDTEAFF. The rearrangement links TRBV11-1 to TRBJ1-1; D unresolved. CDR1 is SGHAT and CDR2 is FQDESV in the germline V gene (reference sequence). V was trimmed by 5 bases and J by 3 bases, leaving 19 bases between them. The CDR3 is 16 residues long.

The chain has TRBV18 and TRBJ2-4, with D possibly matching TRBD2 (6 bases). Germline lookup yields CDR1 KGHSH and CDR2 LQKENI. The CDR3 extends over 18 amino acids. Trimming stripped 1 base from V and 0 bases from J, with 16 bases between. CDR3 in amino acids: CASSPLPGRILAKNIQYF. CDR3 DNA sequence: TGTGCCAGCTCACCACTTCCTGGGAGGATACTAGCCAAAAACATTCAGTACTTC.

This chain connects TRBV4-2 to TRBJ2-1; TRBD2 agrees at 13 bases. The CDR3 totals 16 residues. V shed 4 bases, J shed 7 bases, and the junction held 7 bases outside the gene matches. Germline V gene lookup returns CDR1 LGHNA and CDR2 YNFKEQ. CDR3 DNA: TGTGCCAGCAGCCCAGCGGGGACTAGCGGGGAGAATGAGCAGTTCTTC. Protein product: CASSPAGTSGENEQFF.

The rearrangement joins TRBV5-1 to TRBJ2-1, with TRBD2 identical over 12 bases. This CDR3 spans 15 amino acids. The trim removed 0 bases at V and 10 bases at J, leaving 5 bases unmatched. Germline V gives CDR1 SGHRS, CDR2 YFSETQ. The CDR3 loop is CASSLGRTSGMEQFF. As DNA, the CDR3 is TGCGCCAGCAGCTTGGGAAGGACTAGCGGGATGGAGCAGTTCTTC.

This clone showed up just a few times. This chain connects TRBV12-1 to TRBJ1-2. TRBV12-1 is termed a pseudogene. The CDR3 covers 14 residues. DNA for the CDR3: TGTGCCAGCAGCTTTGTTAGGGACGGGGGTGGCTACACCTTC. It codes for CASSFVRDGGGYTF.

In this sample, this clone turned up many times. This chain uses TRBV30 with TRBJ1-2; D unresolved. There are 12 residues in the CDR3. Germline CDR1 GTSNPN, CDR2 SVGIG (reference sequence). Trimming removed 0 bases from V and 5 bases from J, with 7 bases in between. CDR3 in DNA: TGTGCCTGGAGTGTGGGCAGATATGGCTACACCTTC. Translation gives CAWSVGRYGYTF.